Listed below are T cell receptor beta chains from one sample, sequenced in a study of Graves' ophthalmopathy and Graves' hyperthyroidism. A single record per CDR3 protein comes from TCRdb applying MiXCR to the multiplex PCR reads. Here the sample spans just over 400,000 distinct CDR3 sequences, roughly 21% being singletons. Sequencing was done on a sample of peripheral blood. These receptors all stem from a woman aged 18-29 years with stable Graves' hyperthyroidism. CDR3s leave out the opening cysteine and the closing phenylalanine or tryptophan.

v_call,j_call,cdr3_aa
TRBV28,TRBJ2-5,ASSDFGTQKTQY
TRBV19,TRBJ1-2,ASSIPGRAYGYT
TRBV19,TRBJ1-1,ASSKGLRGERTEAF
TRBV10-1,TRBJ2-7,ASSEGASGSYEQY
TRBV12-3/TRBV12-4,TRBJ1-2,ASSFGDFNYGYT
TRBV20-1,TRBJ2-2,SASLANTGELF
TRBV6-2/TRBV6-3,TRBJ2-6,ASSPTGPRPSGANVLT
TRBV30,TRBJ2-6,AGAQGLYSGANVLT
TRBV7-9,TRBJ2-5,ASSLLGRGETQY
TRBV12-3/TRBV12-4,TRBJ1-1,ASSFTQRGPF
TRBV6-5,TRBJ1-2,ASSYTGPTTGGYT
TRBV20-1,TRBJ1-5,SAREIDDQPQH
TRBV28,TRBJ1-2,ASSLWTGTANYGYT
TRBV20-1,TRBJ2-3,SAREREGQDTQY
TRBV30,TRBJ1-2,AWGRADRVVDGYT
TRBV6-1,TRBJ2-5,ASSRTSGGARETQY
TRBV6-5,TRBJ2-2,ASSQGRGELF
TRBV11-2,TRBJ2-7,ASSLGRQEMREQY
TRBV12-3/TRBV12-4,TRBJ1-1,ASSLSDRIAAEAF
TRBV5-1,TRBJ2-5,ASKHSGGEETQY
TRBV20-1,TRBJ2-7,SARDSGTRGYEQY
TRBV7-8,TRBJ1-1,ASSPQANTEAF
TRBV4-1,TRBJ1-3,ASSQPTGPRSGNTIY
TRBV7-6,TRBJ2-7,ASSLAGRDSEQY
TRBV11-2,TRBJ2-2,ASSLGWSRDRNTGELF
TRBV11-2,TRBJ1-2,ASSFRTGLADYGYT
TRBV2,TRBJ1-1,ASSQQGENTEAF
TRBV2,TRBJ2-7,AMVAGTLTYEQY
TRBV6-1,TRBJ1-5,ASTTGPERQPQH
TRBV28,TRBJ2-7,ASSLGGDDYEQY
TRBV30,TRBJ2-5,AIAPGGETQY
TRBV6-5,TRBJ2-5,ASSSYGVQETQY
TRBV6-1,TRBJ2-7,ASSERTSAPYEQY
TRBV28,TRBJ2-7,ASSLSPGRGQY
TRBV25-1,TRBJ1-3,ASSEWGQKGNTIY
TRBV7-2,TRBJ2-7,ASSFPAQGPDPTYEQY
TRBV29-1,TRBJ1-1,SGRTGLNTEAF
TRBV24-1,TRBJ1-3,ATSDGTGSRNTIY
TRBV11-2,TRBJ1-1,ASRPLFSRGNTEAW
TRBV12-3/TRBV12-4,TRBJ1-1,ATHSVRNTEAF
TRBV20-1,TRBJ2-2,SAIEDRFANTGELF
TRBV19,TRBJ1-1,ASSLQGRQTEAF
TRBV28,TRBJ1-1,ASSSQGSNTEAF
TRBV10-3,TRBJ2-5,AIKGGRADETQY
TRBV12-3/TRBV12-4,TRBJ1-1,ASGENTEAF
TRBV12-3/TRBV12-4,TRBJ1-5,ASSFPGSNQPQH
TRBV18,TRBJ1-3,ASSPQKGTSGNTIY
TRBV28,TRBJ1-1,ASRTGEYTEAF
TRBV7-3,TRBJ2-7,ASSPDRYSYEQY
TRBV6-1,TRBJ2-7,ASSEADSSYEQY
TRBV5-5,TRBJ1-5,ASSLVGDSNQPQH
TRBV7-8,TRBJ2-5,ASSLWLAGAQETQY
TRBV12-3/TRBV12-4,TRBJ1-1,ASSRAGRGAEAF